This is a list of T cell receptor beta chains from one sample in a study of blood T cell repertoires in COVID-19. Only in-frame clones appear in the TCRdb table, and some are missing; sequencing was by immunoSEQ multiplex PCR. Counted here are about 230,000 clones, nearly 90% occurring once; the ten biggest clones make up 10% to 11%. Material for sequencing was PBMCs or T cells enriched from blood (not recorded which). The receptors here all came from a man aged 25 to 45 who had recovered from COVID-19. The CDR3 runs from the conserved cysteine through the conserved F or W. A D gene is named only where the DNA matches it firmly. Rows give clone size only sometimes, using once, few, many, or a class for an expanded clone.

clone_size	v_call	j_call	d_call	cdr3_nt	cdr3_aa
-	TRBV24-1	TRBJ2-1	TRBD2	TGTGCCACCAGTGACAGCGGGAGGGCCGTAAATGAGCAGTTCTTC	CATSDSGRAVNEQFF
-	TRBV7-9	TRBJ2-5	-	TGTGCCAGCAGCGGGGGGAGGACAGGCGGGGAGACCCAGTACTTC	CASSGGRTGGETQYF
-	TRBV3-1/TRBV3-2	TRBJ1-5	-	TGTGCCAGCAGCCAATCGAGACTCGGGCAGCCCCAGCATTTT	CASSQSRLGQPQHF
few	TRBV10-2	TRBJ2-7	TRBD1	TGCGCCAGCACTGGACAGGGGAATATACCACTTACCTACGAGCAGTACTTC	CASTGQGNIPLTYEQYF
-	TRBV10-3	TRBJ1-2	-	TGTGCCATCAGGCCAGACTCAGGACAGAAAACTAACTATGGCTACACCTTC	CAIRPDSGQKTNYGYTF
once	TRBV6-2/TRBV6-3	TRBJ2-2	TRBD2	TGTGCCAGCAGTCAACCCGGGGGGGCCGCCGGGGAGCTGTTTTTT	CASSQPGGAAGELFF
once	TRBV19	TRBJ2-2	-	TGTGCCAGTAGTAAGACTAGTAGCGCCGGGGAGCTGTTTTTT	CASSKTSSAGELFF
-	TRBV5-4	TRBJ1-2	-	TGTGCCAGCAGCTTTAACAGCCGAATTTATGGCTACACCTTC	CASSFNSRIYGYTF
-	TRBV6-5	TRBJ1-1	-	TGTGCCAGCAGTTACTCGACAGGTACGAACACTGAAGCTTTCTTT	CASSYSTGTNTEAFF
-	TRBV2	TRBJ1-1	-	TGTGCCAGCAGTGTAACAGGGTTCGGTGAAGCTTTCTTT	CASSVTGFGEAFF
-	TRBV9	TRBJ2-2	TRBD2	TGTGCCAGCAGCGTAGGCTCTACTACGGGGGGCACCGGGGAGCTGTTTTTT	CASSVGSTTGGTGELFF
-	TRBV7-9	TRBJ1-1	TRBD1	TGTGCCAGCAGCGATTGGGGGACAGAGAGGACTGAAGCTTTCTTT	CASSDWGTERTEAFF
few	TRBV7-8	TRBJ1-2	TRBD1	TGTGCCAGCAGCTTTAAATGGGACAGGGGGCACAAGGACTATGGCTACACCTTC	CASSFKWDRGHKDYGYTF
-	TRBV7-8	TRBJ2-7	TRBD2	TGTGCCAGCAGCTTAGTTCGGTGGATGTCGGGAGGGAACGCCTACGAGCAGTACTTC	CASSLVRWMSGGNAYEQYF
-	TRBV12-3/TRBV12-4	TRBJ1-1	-	TGTGCCAGCAGTTTCTCCAACACTGAAGCTTTCTTT	CASSFSNTEAFF
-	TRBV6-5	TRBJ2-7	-	TGTGCCAGCAGGAGGGGTTATACAGGGTTTCAGTACTTC	CASRRGYTGFQYF
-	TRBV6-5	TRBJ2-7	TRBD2	TGTGCCAGCAGTTATGTTACTAGCGGGAGTTCCGAGCAGTACTTC	CASSYVTSGSSEQYF
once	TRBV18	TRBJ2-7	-	TGTGCCAGCTCACCACAACAGGACGTTCATATTTACGAGCAGTACTTC	CASSPQQDVHIYEQYF
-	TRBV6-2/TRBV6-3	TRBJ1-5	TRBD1	TGTGCCAGCAGCCCTCGGACAGGGATGATTGGCAATCAGCCCCAGCATTTT	CASSPRTGMIGNQPQHF
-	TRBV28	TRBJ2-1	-	TGTGCCAGCAGCGGAAGGAGGGCTAGGTATGAGCAGTTCTTC	CASSGRRARYEQFF
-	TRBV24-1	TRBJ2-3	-	TGTGCCACCCGACCCGCGGGGGCGAGGGATACGCAGTATTTT	CATRPAGARDTQYF
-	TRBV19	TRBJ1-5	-	TGTGCCAGTAGTATAATACTGACAGCCCTACATCAGCCCCAGCATTTT	CASSIILTALHQPQHF
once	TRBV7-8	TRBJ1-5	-	TGTGCCAGCAGCGGTGGCCAGGGTGTGGGCAATCAGCCCCAGCATTTT	CASSGGQGVGNQPQHF
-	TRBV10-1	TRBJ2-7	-	TGCGCCAGCAGTGAGATACAGGGAAAATCCTACGAGCAGTACTTC	CASSEIQGKSYEQYF
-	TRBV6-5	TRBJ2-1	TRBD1	TGTGCCAGCAGTTACTCGACAGGGGGAACCTACAATGAGCAGTTCTTC	CASSYSTGGTYNEQFF
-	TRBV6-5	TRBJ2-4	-	TGTGCCAGCAGTTACTCGGACCCCAAAGGGGTTCAGTACTTC	CASSYSDPKGVQYF
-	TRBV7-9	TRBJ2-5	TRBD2	TGTGCCAGCAGGAAATACCCTATCAAGCGGGAGAGTAAAGAGACCCAGTACTTC	CASRKYPIKRESKETQYF
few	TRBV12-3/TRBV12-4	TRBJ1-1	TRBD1	TGTGCCAGCAGTTTGCAGGGGGACACTGAAGCTTTCTTT	CASSLQGDTEAFF
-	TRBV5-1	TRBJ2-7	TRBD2	TGCGCCAGCAGCTCTCGGAGCGGGAGTTACGAGCAGTACTTC	CASSSRSGSYEQYF
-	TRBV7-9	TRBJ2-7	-	TGTGCCAGCAGCTTTTCTTCGTACGAGCAGTACTTC	CASSFSSYEQYF
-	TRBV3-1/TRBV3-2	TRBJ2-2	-	TGTGCCAGCAGCCAAGGCCCGGGAGCGAACACCGGGGAGCTGTTTTTT	CASSQGPGANTGELFF
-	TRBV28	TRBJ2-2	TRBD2	TGTGCCAGCAGTCTCCTAACTAGCGCGAACACCGGGGAGCTGTTTTTT	CASSLLTSANTGELFF
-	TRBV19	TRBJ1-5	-	TGTGCCAGTAGCGGGAACCAGGTATTGATTCAGCCCCAGCATTTT	CASSGNQVLIQPQHF
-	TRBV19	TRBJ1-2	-	TGTGCCAGTAGTAGTCCTCGGAGGGGAGCTAACTATGGCTACACCTTC	CASSSPRRGANYGYTF
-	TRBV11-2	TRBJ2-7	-	TGTGCCAGCAGCTTACCCCCGAGCTCCTACGAGCAGTACTTC	CASSLPPSSYEQYF
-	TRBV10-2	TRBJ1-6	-	TGCGCCAGCAGTGAGAACTTTCCGGCAGACAGAAATTCACCCCTCCACTTT	CASSENFPADRNSPLHF
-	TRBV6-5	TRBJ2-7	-	TGTGCCAGCAAGATTACTACCGACGAGCAGTACTTC	CASKITTDEQYF
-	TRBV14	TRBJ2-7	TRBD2	TGTGCCAGCAGCCAAGTGACTAGCGGGGCCTACGAGCAGTACTTC	CASSQVTSGAYEQYF
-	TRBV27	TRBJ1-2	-	TGTGCCAGCAGTTTAGGGGGGGCGATCACCTTC	CASSLGGAITF
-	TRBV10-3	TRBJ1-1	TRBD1	TGTGCCATCAGCCCGCCCGACAGGGTTGAAGCTTTCTTT	CAISPPDRVEAFF
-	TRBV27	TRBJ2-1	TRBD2	TGTGCCAGCAGTTTAACTAGCGGGGGGTCATACAATGAGCAGTTCTTC	CASSLTSGGSYNEQFF
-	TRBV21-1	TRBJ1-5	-	TGTGCCAGCCCTGTAGGGGGCGATGATCAGCCCCAGCATTTT	CASPVGGDDQPQHF
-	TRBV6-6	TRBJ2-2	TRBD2	TGTGCCAGCAGTTACCGGGACTATCGGGAGCTGTTTTTT	CASSYRDYRELFF
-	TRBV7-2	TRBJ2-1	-	TGTGCCAGCAGCTTAGGAAGGGGGAGTTACAATGAGCAGTTCTTC	CASSLGRGSYNEQFF
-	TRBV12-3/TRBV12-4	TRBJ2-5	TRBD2	TGTGCCAGTGGGGGGGGAGAGACCCAGTACTTC	CASGGGETQYF
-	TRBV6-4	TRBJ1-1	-	TGTGCCAGCAGGCGGTCGGTCGGTTTGACTGAAGCTTTCTTT	CASRRSVGLTEAFF
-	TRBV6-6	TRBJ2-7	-	TGTGCCAGCAGCCCCCAGACTTACGAGCAGTACTTC	CASSPQTYEQYF
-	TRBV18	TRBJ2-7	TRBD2	TGTGCCAGCTCACTATCCGGGACTAGCGGGAGACCGTACGAGCAGTACTTC	CASSLSGTSGRPYEQYF
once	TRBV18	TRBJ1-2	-	TGTGCCAGCTCACCAGGGGACTCTGCCCATGGCTACACCTTC	CASSPGDSAHGYTF
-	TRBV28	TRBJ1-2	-	TGTGCCAGCAGTGTCAGGGAAGACTATGGCTACACCTTC	CASSVREDYGYTF
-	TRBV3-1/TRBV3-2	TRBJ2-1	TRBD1	TGTGCCAGCAGCTCCCCCGAGGACAGGTCATGGGTTAATGAGCAGTTCTTC	CASSSPEDRSWVNEQFF
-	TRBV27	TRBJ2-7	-	TGTGCCAGCAGCATTGAAGGGAGTGGCTACGAGCAGTACTTC	CASSIEGSGYEQYF
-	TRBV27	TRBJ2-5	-	TGTGCCAGCAGCCCCCGGGTGGGGCGAGACCAAGAGACCCAGTACTTC	CASSPRVGRDQETQYF
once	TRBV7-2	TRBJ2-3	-	TGTGCCAGCAGCCAGCGAGGGAGCCTCACTAGCACAGATACGCAGTATTTT	CASSQRGSLTSTDTQYF
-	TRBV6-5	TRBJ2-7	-	TGTGCCAGCAGCGGTCTAGGAGGCTACGAGCAGTACTTC	CASSGLGGYEQYF
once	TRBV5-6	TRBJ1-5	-	TGTGCCAGCAGCTCCGGGACATTTCGCAATCAGCCCCAGCATTTT	CASSSGTFRNQPQHF
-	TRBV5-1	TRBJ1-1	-	TGCGCCAGCAGCCCGGGATCAAGGAACACTGAAGCTTTCTTT	CASSPGSRNTEAFF
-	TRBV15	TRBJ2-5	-	TGTGCCACCAGCTTCGGGACTGGGGAGACCCAGTACTTC	CATSFGTGETQYF
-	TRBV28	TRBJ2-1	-	TGTGCCAGCAAGACCGAGACTTACAATGAGCAGTTCTTC	CASKTETYNEQFF
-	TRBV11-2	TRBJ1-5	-	TGTGCCAGCAGCTTATTTTCGGGAGCGAATCAGCCCCAGCATTTT	CASSLFSGANQPQHF